The 11 T cell receptor beta chains below were found in one sample sequenced in a study of PD-1 blockade in classical Hodgkin lymphoma. Every patient experienced relapse after autologous stem cell transplantation, and brentuximab vedotin exposure varied. Repertoires were generated with immunoSEQ multiplex PCR, while TCRdb's copy carries only in-frame clones and drops some. This sample has about 98,000 clones, with more than 80% found just once. The source was peripheral blood mononuclear cells (PBMCs), collected before the second cycle of nivolumab. These receptors were collected from a human donor with classical Hodgkin lymphoma.

The rearrangement joins TRBV7-9 to TRBJ1-1; D gene ambiguous. The CDR3 consists of 16 residues. The germline CDR1 and CDR2 sequences are SEHNR and FQNEAQ (reference sequence). The V and J ends lost 2 bases and 0 bases respectively, with 13 bases between them. CDR3 bases: TGTGCCAGCAGCTTATTTTTCGGATACATGAACACTGAAGCTTTCTTT. The encoded protein is CASSLFFGYMNTEAFF. The full variable domain, in which reference TRBV7-9 and TRBJ1-1 provide the parts outside the CDR3, is DTGVSQNPRHKITKRGQNVTFRCDPISEHNRLYWYRQTLGQGPEFLTYFQNEAQLEKSRLLSDRFSAERPKGSFSTLEIQRTEQGDSAMYLCASSLFFGYMNTEAFFGQGTRLTVV.

V is TRBV19 and J is TRBJ1-5; D is undetermined. Trimming cost V 4 bases and J 2 bases, with 21 bases left between them. The CDR3 covers 18 residues. CDR1 LNHDA and CDR2 SQIVND come from the germline V gene (reference sequence). The CDR3 DNA is TGTGCCAGTAGTACCCCGGGATGGGGAAGCGGGGGCAATCAGCCCCAGCATTTT. Translation: CASSTPGWGSGGNQPQHF.

A remark on this clone: This specimen includes other DNA sequences encoding the same CDR3. In DNA form, the CDR3 reads TGCGCCAGCAGCTTATCCAGTGCGAACACTGAAGCTTTCTTT. Amino acid sequence: CASSLSSANTEAFF. The chain recombines TRBV5-1 with TRBJ1-1; no reliable D call. Between the trimmed V and J ends, which lost 2 bases and 1 base, there was a span of 9 bases. The CDR3 runs to 14 residues. Germline CDR1 reads SGHRS; CDR2 reads YFSETQ. The variable domain in full, with the rest retrieved from reference TRBV5-1 and TRBJ1-1, is KAGVTQTPRYLIKTRGQQVTLSCSPISGHRSVSWYQQTPGQGLQFLFEYFSETQRNKGNFPGRFSGRQFSNSRSEMNVSTLELGDSALYLCASSLSSANTEAFFGQGTRLTVV.

V usage is TRBV6-1 and J usage is TRBJ2-2; perhaps TRBD2 as D (5 bases). The CDR3 spans 14 residues. Germline V lookup: CDR1 MNHNS, CDR2 SASEGT. V lost 11 bases and J lost 8, with 21 bases in between. The CDR3 region is CAAAGLRRVGELFF. The CDR3 DNA follows: TGTGCCGCGGCGGGCCTACGAAGGGTAGGGGAGCTGTTTTTT.

The rearrangement links TRBV5-1 to TRBJ2-3, with 7 bases identical to TRBD1. CDR1 is SGHRS and CDR2 is YFSETQ in the germline V gene. The junction had 2 bases not matched to a gene; V was cut back by 5 bases and J by 5 bases. The CDR3 spans 12 residues. The CDR3 protein is CASRPGGDTQYF. In DNA, the CDR3 is TGCGCCAGCAGGCCAGGGGGAGATACGCAGTATTTT.

This clone was counted ten times or more. The V call is TRBV4-2, the J call TRBJ1-5; tentatively, D is TRBD1 (6 bases). Trimming pared 0 bases from V and 4 bases from J, leaving 13 bases between. The CDR3 has 16 residues. Germline lookup yields CDR1 LGHNA and CDR2 YNFKEQ. The DNA for the CDR3 is TGTGCCAGCAGCCAAGAGGGGGCGTCAGAGAATCAGCCCCAGCATTTT. It translates to CASSQEGASENQPQHF.

J is TRBJ1-2 and V is TRBV6-1; no clear D. CDR1 is MNHNS and CDR2 is SASEGT in the germline V gene. Between the trimmed V and J ends, which lost 0 bases and 8 bases, there was a span of 10 bases. The CDR3 runs to 13 residues. CDR3 sequence: CASSEALLQGYTF. As DNA, the CDR3 is TGTGCCAGCAGTGAAGCGTTATTGCAGGGCTACACCTTC.

This chain joins TRBV6-1 and TRBJ2-7; the D is unclear. V was clipped by 0 bases and J by 3 bases, with 6 bases between them. This CDR3 region has 13 residues. Germline CDR1 is MNHNS and CDR2 is SASEGT. The DNA of the CDR3 is TGTGCCAGCAGTGAAGCGACCGTCTACGAGCAGTACTTC. This sequence encodes CASSEATVYEQYF.

J is TRBJ2-2 and V is TRBV29-1; 12 nucleotides align to TRBD2. V dropped 7 bases and J dropped 6; count of bases not matched to a gene: 12. Germline-derived CDR1 and CDR2 are SQVTM and ANQGSEA. The CDR3 extends over 16 amino acids. The CDR3 loop reads CSALPSGRAGAGELFF. CDR3 DNA sequence: TGCAGCGCCCTCCCTAGCGGGAGGGCCGGGGCCGGGGAGCTGTTTTTT.

This clone appeared a few times. This chain joins TRBV7-3 and TRBJ2-1; no firm D call. The CDR3 spans 13 residues. The V gene lost 4 bases and the J gene lost 4 bases, with 8 bases spanning the gap. Looked up from germline, CDR1 is SGHTA and CDR2 is FQGTGA. CDR3 loop: CASSYGGYNEQFF. The CDR3 DNA sequence: TGTGCCAGCAGCTATGGCGGTTACAATGAGCAGTTCTTC.

The V and J genes are TRBV5-1 and TRBJ2-2; no reliable D call. The V end lost 1 base, the J end lost 6 bases, and 7 bases lay between the germline ends. The CDR3 consists of 13 residues. The germline V gene has CDR1 SGHRS and CDR2 YFSETQ. In DNA form, the CDR3 reads TGCGCCAGCAGCTTGTATCGATCCGGGGAGCTGTTTTTT. Protein sequence: CASSLYRSGELFF.